This TCR beta chain came from a study of technical replicates of blood from a handful of donors. Clones were sequenced by immunoSEQ multiplex PCR, and TCRdb holds only the in-frame ones, with some missing. Of more than 65,000 clones listed, 85% to 95% are singletons. The clonotype was recovered from a human donor in good health. Sequences were obtained from T cells isolated from PBMCs.

CDR3 region: CAISKDRGNEQFF. The CDR3 nucleotides are TGTGCCATCAGTAAGGACAGGGGCAATGAGCAGTTCTTC. The rearrangement joins TRBV10-3 to TRBJ2-1; TRBD1 aligns across 9 bases. Germline V lookup: CDR1 ENHRY, CDR2 SYGVKD. The J segment lost 6 bases and the V segment lost 5 bases, leaving 2 bases of the junction unmatched. CDR3 length equals 13 residues.